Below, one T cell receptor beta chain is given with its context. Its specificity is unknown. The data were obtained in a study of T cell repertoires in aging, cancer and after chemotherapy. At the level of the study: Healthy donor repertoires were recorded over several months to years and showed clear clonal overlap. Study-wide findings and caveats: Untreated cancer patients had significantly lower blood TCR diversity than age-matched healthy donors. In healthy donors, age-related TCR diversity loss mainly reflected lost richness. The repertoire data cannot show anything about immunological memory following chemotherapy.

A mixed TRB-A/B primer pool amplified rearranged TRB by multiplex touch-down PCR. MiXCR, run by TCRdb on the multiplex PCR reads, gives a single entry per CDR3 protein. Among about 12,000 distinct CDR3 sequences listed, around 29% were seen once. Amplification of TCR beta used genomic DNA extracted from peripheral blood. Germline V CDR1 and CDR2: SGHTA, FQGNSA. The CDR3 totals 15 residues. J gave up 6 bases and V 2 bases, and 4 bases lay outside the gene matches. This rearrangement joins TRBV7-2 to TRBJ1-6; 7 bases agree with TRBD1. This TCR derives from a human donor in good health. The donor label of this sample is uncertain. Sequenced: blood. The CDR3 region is CASSLNHRGNSPLHF. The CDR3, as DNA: TGTGCCAGCAGCTTAAACCACAGGGGTAATTCACCCCTCCACTTT. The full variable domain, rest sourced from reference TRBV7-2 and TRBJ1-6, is GAGVSQSPSNKVTEKGKDVELRCDPISGHTALYWYRQSLGQGLEFLIYFQGNSAPDKSGLPSDRFSAERTGGSVSTLTIQRTQQEDSAVYLCASSLNHRGNSPLHFGNGTRLTVT.